These 8 T cell receptor beta chains share one sample of origin, sequenced in a study of blood T cell repertoires in COVID-19. The method was immunoSEQ multiplex PCR; TCRdb's version includes in-frame clones alone and lacks a portion of them. In the table there are about 56,000 clones, roughly 90% of which are singletons. Input material: peripheral blood. The receptors originated from a human donor in a cohort sampled during active COVID-19.

This chain connects TRBV10-3 to TRBJ1-2; 7 positions agree with TRBD1. The CDR3 totals 14 residues. Per germline, CDR1 ENHRY and CDR2 SYGVKD. V dropped 5 bases and J dropped 8; count of bases not matched to a gene: 11. The DNA of the CDR3 is TGTGCCATCAGTTTGGGACAGACGACGGGGGGCTACACCTTC. Translating gives CAISLGQTTGGYTF.

This clone has only one observation. At one boundary the junction diverges from the germline segment, which might be a read error. This chain connects TRBV25-1 to TRBJ1-4, with D possibly being TRBD1 (6 bases). This CDR3 comprises 12 residues. Germline V gene lookup returns CDR1 MGHDK and CDR2 SYGVNS. CDR3 loop: CASSDPNRVQVF. In nucleotides, the CDR3 is TGTGCCAGCAGTGACCCCAACAGGGTTCAGGTTTTT.

The genes are TRBV5-1 and TRBJ1-5; 10 nucleotides match TRBD1. J lost 4 bases, V lost 3 bases, and 4 bases had no gene match. The CDR3 consists of 15 residues. Germline V gene data show CDR1 as SGHRS and CDR2 as YFSETQ. The CDR3 DNA follows: TGCGCCAGCAGCTCCGGACAGGGGGTAAATCAGCCCCAGCATTTT. Translation: CASSSGQGVNQPQHF.

The chain links TRBV13 to TRBJ2-5; D might be TRBD2 (5 bases). CDR3 size: 14 residues. V was clipped by 0 bases and J by 7 bases, with 12 bases between them. The germline V gene has CDR1 PRHDT and CDR2 FYEKMQ (reference sequence). In DNA form, the CDR3 reads TGTGCCAGCAGCTTAGGGCGACCGGCGGGGACCCAGTACTTC. Translating gives CASSLGRPAGTQYF.

V and J are TRBV3-1 (or the pseudogene TRBV3-2) and TRBJ2-5, with TRBD2 matching 12 bases. The V gene's germline CDR1 is LGHDT and CDR2 YNNKEL (reference sequence). V was clipped by 7 bases and J by 5 bases; unmatched bases: 5. The CDR3 consists of 14 residues. The CDR3 loop is CASKTSGGVETQYF. The CDR3 bases are TGTGCCAGCAAGACTAGCGGGGGAGTGGAGACCCAGTACTTC.

In DNA, the CDR3 is TGTGCCAGCTCACCGTTCGGGACAGGCAACACCGGGGAGCTGTTTTTT. The encoded protein is CASSPFGTGNTGELFF. This chain connects TRBV18 to TRBJ2-2; TRBD1 agrees at 8 bases. Germline V gives CDR1 KGHSH, CDR2 LQKENI. CDR3 length equals 16 residues. Trimming at V came to 3 bases and at J to 2 bases, leaving 5 bases not matched to a gene.

The chain employs TRBV3-1 (or the pseudogene TRBV3-2) and TRBJ1-6; TRBD1 might be the D (5 bases). Trimming shortened V by 2 bases and J by 1 base, and 12 bases separated the two germline ends. This CDR3 is 17 amino acids long. CDR1 is LGHDT, CDR2 YNNKEL, per germline (reference sequence). The CDR3 DNA sequence: TGTGCCAGCAGCCAACCTTATAGGGGATCCTATAATTCACCCCTCCACTTT. It specifies CASSQPYRGSYNSPLHF.

This chain uses TRBV30 with TRBJ2-4; weak D call: TRBD2 (5 bases). V shed 4 bases and J shed 1 base, with 8 bases lying between them. CDR3 length: 13 residues. The germline gives CDR1 GTSNPN, CDR2 SVGIG (reference sequence). CDR3 DNA sequence: TGTGCCTGGAATTGGAGGGCCAAAAACATTCAGTACTTC. Translating gives CAWNWRAKNIQYF.